This T cell receptor beta chain was captured in a study of regulatory T cells in long-lasting Graves disease. With iRepertoire HTBI primers and Arm-PCR of CDR3 regions, TCR beta libraries were built. TCRdb re-analysed the multiplex PCR reads in MiXCR, keeping a single row per CDR3 protein. The data show roughly 440,000 distinct CDR3 sequences, around 17% seen once. J was trimmed by 3 bases and V by 8 bases; bases with no gene match: 11. CDR3 length: 15 residues. This clonotype has at least ten counts. The time point was: newly diagnosed GD, antithyroid drugs for less than 3 months. The TCR library used RNA extracted from PBMCs. Peripheral blood, 7.5 to 9 milliliters of it, was drawn into EDTA tubes. This same sample was also taken into another study, of T cells in Graves' hyperthyroidism and ophthalmopathy.

This TCR came from a woman aged 18-29 years with Graves disease. Sequences were derived from peripheral blood mononuclear cells (PBMCs), sampled at new diagnosis, from a patient treated with antithyroid drugs. V and J are TRBV12-3 or TRBV12-4 and TRBJ2-7, with TRBD2 identical over 9 bases. DNA of the CDR3: TGTGCCAGCGCCAACCCCGGGACTAGCAGCTACGAGCAGTACTTC. As protein: CASANPGTSSYEQYF.